Following are 21 T cell receptor beta chains from one sample sequenced in a study of T cell clonality in common variable immunodeficiency. TCRdb keeps only in-frame clones here, not all; method: immunoSEQ multiplex PCR. This sample carries 25,000 to 35,000 clones, none of them present only once. No antigen has been assigned to these receptors. Findings and caveats of the study: In common variable immunodeficiency, TCR beta chains reportedly carried fewer deletions and N-nucleotide insertions.

The sequenced sample consisted of peripheral blood mononuclear cells. These receptors all stem from a human donor with common variable immunodeficiency.

Remarks on this clone: The read ends 3 residues before the CDR3 terminus; that terminus is restored from the germline J gene. V is TRBV7-6 and J is TRBJ2-7; 15 bases line up with TRBD2. Unmatched junction bases numbered 7, after V lost 5 bases and J lost 5 bases. The CDR3 is made up of 16 amino acids. Germline V CDR1 and CDR2: SGHVS, FNYEAQ. Partial CDR3 DNA: TGTGCCAGCAGCCCCCGGACTAGCGGGAGGGCCGACGAG. This translates into CASSPRTSGRADE. The entire CDR3 reads CASSPRTSGRADEQYF.

In its sample, this clone was seen a few times. Read coverage stops 3 residues before the CDR3 terminus; the germline J gene supplies the remainder. The V gene is TRBV30, the J gene TRBJ1-2, with 7 positions matching TRBD1. CDR3 length: 12 residues. With V trimmed by 7 bases and J by 4 bases, 6 bases remained unmatched. Looked up from germline, CDR1 is GTSNPN and CDR2 is SVGIG (reference sequence). CDR3 DNA, as far as it was read: TGTGCCTACTCAGACAGGGCCTATGGC. Translated: CAYSDRAYG. The complete CDR3 protein is CAYSDRAYGYTF.

Worth noting for this clone: The read halts 3 residues ahead of the CDR3 end, with the missing end drawn from the germline J gene. V gene TRBV2 combines with J gene TRBJ1-4, with D possibly TRBD1 on 6 matching bases. V was cut by 7 bases and J by 7 bases, with 13 bases left in between. Germline V gene sequence: CDR1 SNHLY, CDR2 FYNNEI. This CDR3 has 13 residues. This chain's CDR3 is CASKGQGTEKLFF. CDR3 DNA (partial): TGTGCCAGCAAGGGGCAGGGGACTGAAAAA.

Turning to this clone: Read sequence stops 3 residues before the CDR3 end, and the germline J gene provides the missing end. V usage is TRBV5-5 and J usage is TRBJ2-7; D gene unclear. Germline CDR1 and CDR2: SGHKS and YYEKEE (reference sequence). Trimming removed 0 bases from V and 0 bases from J, with 7 bases in between. The CDR3 covers 14 residues. CDR3 sequence: CASSLDFSSYEQYF. Partial CDR3 DNA: TGTGCCAGCAGCTTGGATTTCAGCTCCTACGAG.

This clone showed up just a few times. Sequencing ends 3 residues short of the CDR3 end; the germline J gene provides the rest. The chain links TRBV2 to TRBJ2-7; D remains unclear. The CDR3 sequence is 16 residues long. In germline, CDR1 is SNHLY, CDR2 FYNNEI. V was clipped by 0 bases and J by 3 bases, with 15 bases between them. The CDR3 bases that were read are TGTGCCAGCAGTGAAGCGCTTAGGGTGCTTCGCTACGAG. It yields the protein CASSEALRVLRYE. The whole CDR3 region reads CASSEALRVLRYEQYF.

This clone appeared many times. Read coverage stops 3 residues before the CDR3 terminus; the germline J gene supplies the remainder. The chain links TRBV7-2 to TRBJ2-7; TRBD2 might be the D (6 bases). Germline loops: CDR1 SGHTA, CDR2 FQGNSA. The V and J ends lost 4 bases and 2 bases respectively, with 9 bases between them. This CDR3 is built from 13 residues. Incomplete CDR3 DNA: TGTGCCAGCAGCTCTTGGAGGGCCTACGAG. Amino acids: CASSSWRAYE. The complete CDR3 sequence is CASSSWRAYEQYF. Complete variable domain (other parts from reference TRBV7-2 and TRBJ2-7): GAGVSQSPSNKVTEKGKDVELRCDPISGHTALYWYRQSLGQGLEFLIYFQGNSAPDKSGLPSDRFSAERTGGSVSTLTIQRTQQEDSAVYLCASSSWRAYEQYFGPGTRLTVT.

Regarding this clone: The read gets to within 3 residues of the CDR3 end, and the germline J gene fills in the rest. The rearrangement joins TRBV30 to TRBJ1-2, with unresolved D. The CDR3 has 11 residues. Germline lookup yields CDR1 GTSNPN and CDR2 SVGIG (reference sequence). V lost 1 base and J 4 bases, leaving 4 bases between the germline ends. CDR3 protein: CAWSALYGYTF. The sequenced part of the CDR3 DNA is TGTGCCTGGAGTGCTCTCTATGGC.

This clone was seen only a few times. The read finishes 3 residues shy of the CDR3 end, and the germline J gene is used to complete it. The chain carries TRBV5-1 and TRBJ2-1, with TRBD1 identical over 12 bases. In germline, CDR1 is SGHRS, CDR2 YFSETQ. This CDR3 has 15 residues. Trimming at V came to 0 bases and at J to 8 bases, leaving 3 bases not matched to a gene. This CDR3 reads CASSLGGTGGYEQFF. The sequenced part of the CDR3 DNA is TGCGCCAGCAGCTTGGGGGGGACAGGGGGCTATGAG. Full variable domain (rest looked up from reference TRBV5-1 and TRBJ2-1): KAGVTQTPRYLIKTRGQQVTLSCSPISGHRSVSWYQQTPGQGLQFLFEYFSETQRNKGNFPGRFSGRQFSNSRSEMNVSTLELGDSALYLCASSLGGTGGYEQFFGPGTRLTVL.

This clone showed up just a few times. The sequenced fragment ends 3 residues before the CDR3 boundary, so the rest is inferred from the germline J gene. The rearrangement uses TRBV7-9 and TRBJ1-1; D is undetermined. V lost 11 bases, J lost 1 base, and 11 bases lay in between. CDR1 is SEHNR, CDR2 FQNEAQ, per germline (reference sequence). The CDR3 is 12 amino acids. Incomplete CDR3 DNA: TGTGCCGGCTTTTCGGGGAACACTGAA. Protein sequence: CAGFSGNTE. The full CDR3 sequence reads CAGFSGNTEAFF.

This clone was counted between two and nine times. With the read ending 3 residues before the CDR3 end, the germline J gene is used to fill in that end. The chain uses TRBV5-1 and TRBJ2-1, with 12 positions matching TRBD2. V shed 3 bases, J shed 0 bases, and the junction held 4 bases outside the gene matches. The CDR3 has 17 amino acids. The germline CDR1 and CDR2 sequences are SGHRS and YFSETQ. The CDR3 bases that were read are TGCGCCAGCAGCTCCCTAGCGGGAGGGCCCTCCTACAATGAG. This encodes CASSSLAGGPSYNE. The CDR3 in full is CASSSLAGGPSYNEQFF.

This clone has a handful of counts. The CDR3 bases that were read are TGTGCCAGCAGTGTTACTAGCGGCTACGAG. Amino acids: CASSVTSGYE. The CDR3 in full is CASSVTSGYEQYF. The V and J genes are TRBV6-1 and TRBJ2-7; 8 bases map to TRBD2. The CDR3 end is not reached by the read, which stops 3 residues before it; the germline J gene fills it in. CDR1 and CDR2 (germline): MNHNS, SASEGT. V lost 4 bases to trimming and J lost 3 bases; unmatched junction nucleotides: 2. The CDR3 covers 13 residues.

This clone was detected many times. The CDR3 sequence: CASSSLADTQYF. CDR3 bases read: TGTGCCAGCAGCTCCCTTGCGGATACG. The J gene is TRBJ2-3, the V gene TRBV9; D gene unclear. Read coverage stops 3 residues before the CDR3 terminus; the germline J gene supplies the remainder. V lost 4 bases and J lost 6, with 9 bases in between. The germline gives CDR1 SGDLS, CDR2 YYNGEE. CDR3 size: 12 residues. The entire variable domain, with the rest obtained from reference TRBV9 and TRBJ2-3, is as follows: DSGVTQTPKHLITATGQRVTLRCSPRSGDLSVYWYQQSLDQGLQFLIQYYNGEERAKGNILERFSAQQFPDLHSELNLSSLELGDSALYFCASSSLADTQYFGPGTRLTVL.

This clone was counted only a few times. The read comes to an end 3 residues before the CDR3 does, leaving the germline J gene to fill in the end. V gene TRBV7-9 combines with J gene TRBJ1-1; D is unresolved. The CDR3 spans 15 residues. Between the trimmed V and J ends, which lost 0 bases and 1 base, there was a span of 9 bases. CDR1 SEHNR and CDR2 FQNEAQ come from the germline V gene (reference sequence). CDR3 bases read: TGTGCCAGCAGCTTAGCCATCGGGGAGAACACTGAA. This gives the protein CASSLAIGENTE. The whole CDR3 region reads CASSLAIGENTEAFF.

This clone was counted many times. Read coverage stops 3 residues before the CDR3 terminus; the germline J gene supplies the remainder. The chain has TRBV5-1 and TRBJ1-1, with a possible D match to TRBD1 (6 bases). The CDR3 totals 14 residues. Germline V gene data show CDR1 as SGHRS and CDR2 as YFSETQ. V lost 2 bases, J lost 2 bases, and 10 bases lay in between. CDR3 amino acids: CASSFDRINTEAFF. CDR3 DNA (partial): TGCGCCAGCAGCTTCGACAGGATAAACACTGAA.

There are a few counts of this clone. The read is 3 residues too short to cover the CDR3 end, so that end is filled in from the germline J gene. The chain carries TRBV19 and TRBJ1-5; 9 bases fit TRBD1. With 8 bases clipped from V and 6 bases from J, the junction kept 8 bases outside the gene matches. The CDR3 runs to 14 residues. Per the germline V gene, CDR1 is LNHDA and CDR2 is SQIVND (reference sequence). The sequenced CDR3 bases are TGTGCCAGTCACCGGGACAGGGCAATTCAGCCC. This translates into CASHRDRAIQP. The full CDR3 protein is CASHRDRAIQPQHF.

CDR3 DNA, as far as it was read: TGTGCCAGCAGTGAAGGGTTCGGCGGAGAATCCCCATTCAATGAG. This codes for CASSEGFGGESPFNE. The CDR3 in full is CASSEGFGGESPFNEQFF. This sequence joins TRBV6-1 and TRBJ2-1; D not certain. The observed sequence ends 3 residues before the CDR3 terminus, with the missing tail filled in from the germline J gene. Looked up from germline, CDR1 is MNHNS and CDR2 is SASEGT. The V gene lost 1 base and the J gene lost 6 bases, with 22 bases spanning the gap. The CDR3 extends over 18 amino acids.

Comments on this clone: Coverage ceases 3 residues before the CDR3 finishes, and the germline J gene fills in the end. This chain links TRBV6-1 with TRBJ2-1; D possibly corresponds to TRBD1 (6 bases). The germline V gene encodes CDR1 MNHNS and CDR2 SASEGT. The CDR3 runs 16 residues. Trimming cost V 2 bases and J 0 bases, with 11 bases left between them. The CDR3 loop is CASSEQGLFSYNEQFF. The part of the CDR3 DNA that was read is TGTGCCAGCAGTGAACAGGGGCTATTCTCCTACAATGAG.

There are many counts of this clone. The CDR3 is cut off 3 residues early in the read; its end comes from the germline J gene. This chain joins TRBV2 and TRBJ2-1; TRBD2 aligns across 9 bases. The CDR3 contains 16 residues. V dropped 0 bases and J dropped 6; count of bases not matched to a gene: 6. In germline, CDR1 is SNHLY, CDR2 FYNNEI. CDR3: CASSEAGGRAFNEQFF. CDR3 DNA (partial): TGTGCCAGCAGTGAAGCTGGCGGGAGGGCTTTCAATGAG.

There are many counts of this clone. With the read ending 3 residues before the CDR3 end, the germline J gene is used to fill in that end. This rearrangement joins TRBV6-1 to TRBJ2-4; D may match TRBD1 or TRBD2 (5 bases each). V was pared by 0 bases and J by 3 bases, with 9 bases between. Germline CDR1 MNHNS, CDR2 SASEGT. The CDR3 sequence is 15 residues long. The CDR3 sequence: CASSEARGDKNIQYF. CDR3 DNA (partial): TGTGCCAGCAGTGAAGCTAGGGGAGACAAAAACATT.

At least ten counts were recorded for this clone. The read halts 3 residues ahead of the CDR3 end, with the missing end drawn from the germline J gene. The rearrangement joins TRBV6-1 to TRBJ2-7, with D possibly matching TRBD2 (5 bases). Germline V gene data show CDR1 as MNHNS and CDR2 as SASEGT. Trimming cost V 4 bases and J 6 bases, with 16 bases left between them. CDR3 length equals 14 residues. This chain's CDR3 is CASSGSQFSAEQYF. The DNA read from the CDR3 is TGTGCCAGCAGTGGATCCCAGTTTAGCGCCGAG.

In its sample, this clone was seen many times. The missing CDR3 end, 3 residues past where the read stops, is filled in from the germline J gene. The chain is built from TRBV19 and TRBJ1-2; 7 bases agree with TRBD1. The CDR3 loop spans 16 amino acids. From germline, CDR1 is LNHDA and CDR2 SQIVND (reference sequence). After removal of 3 bases from V and 4 bases from J, the junction contained 11 bases not matched to a gene. The covered CDR3 bases are TGTGCCAGTAGTATGGTCTCAGGGGGTCTCCTCTATGGC. This translates into CASSMVSGGLLYG. The whole CDR3 sequence reads CASSMVSGGLLYGYTF.